What follows are 18 T cell receptor beta chains derived from one specimen sequenced in a study of blood T cells in healthy people across ages (dated by TCRdb to the mid-2010s). Libraries were made using 5' RACE. Sequencing used an Illumina HiSeq 2500. The second PCR ran for roughly 7 to 11 cycles and used a J-beta primer mix along with a sample-barcoded 5' primer. TCRdb trimmed public reads at Q25 via fastp, called clones via MiXCR and kept in-frame beta chains. Merged by CDR3 protein, the rows form single entries marked with the most common genes and DNA. The sample yields 1.5 million to 2 million distinct CDR3 sequences; roughly 49% were counted once. The ten largest clones add up to more than 2% of the sample. Material for sequencing was blood. These receptors were collected from a woman in her thirties or forties in good health.

This clonotype was seen more than once but under ten times. This chain uses TRBV12-3 or TRBV12-4 with TRBJ1-2, with 7 bases identical to TRBD1. V shed 6 bases and J 4 bases; nucleotides not matched to a gene: 14. There are 16 residues in the CDR3. In nucleotides, the CDR3 is TGTGCCAGCAGCTATCTCTCCGGGCAGGGGGGCTATGGCTACACCTTC. It encodes CASSYLSGQGGYGYTF.

CDR3 residues: CASSQVGATGANVLTF. CDR3 bases: TGTGCCAGCAGCCAAGTAGGGGCCACTGGGGCCAACGTCCTGACTTTC. V is TRBV3-1 and J is TRBJ2-6; tentatively, D is TRBD1 (5 bases). Trimming removed 1 base from V and 2 bases from J, with 9 bases in between. The germline gives CDR1 LGHDT, CDR2 YNNKEL (reference sequence). The CDR3 totals 16 residues.

The rearrangement links TRBV29-1 to TRBJ2-5, with 7 bases identical to TRBD2. CDR3 length: 13 residues. V trimming: 5 bases; J trimming: 4 bases; junction bases outside the gene matches: 7. Per germline, CDR1 SQVTM and CDR2 ANQGSEA. CDR3 loop: CSVKRGEVETQYF. As DNA, the CDR3 is TGCAGCGTTAAGCGGGGTGAAGTAGAGACCCAGTACTTC.

This clonotype has at least ten counts. This chain links TRBV28 with TRBJ1-4; D is perhaps TRBD1 (5 bases). The CDR3 is 15 residues long. Germline V CDR1 and CDR2: MDHEN, SYDVKM. Deletions cut 6 bases from V and 4 bases from J, with 15 bases between. The CDR3 sequence is CASRGGTEYNEKLFF. The CDR3 region has the DNA TGTGCCAGCAGGGGGGGGACGGAGTATAATGAAAAACTGTTTTTT.

A few counts support this clonotype. The CDR3 loop is CASSLAGAPHEQYF. The CDR3, as DNA: TGTGCCAGCAGCCTCGCAGGGGCCCCTCACGAGCAGTACTTC. The V and J genes are TRBV12-3 or TRBV12-4 and TRBJ2-7, with a weak D call TRBD1 (6 bases). This CDR3 has 14 amino acids. V dropped 6 bases and J dropped 5 bases, with 17 bases sitting between them.

This chain uses TRBV4-3 with TRBJ1-4; possibly TRBD1 for D (5 bases). The CDR3 runs 15 residues. The germline V and J ends were trimmed by 3 bases and 5 bases, with 13 bases remaining between them. The germline CDR1 and CDR2 sequences are LGHNA and YSLEER. This CDR3 is CASSQYAGDNEKLFF. CDR3 bases: TGCGCCAGCAGCCAGTACGCGGGGGACAATGAAAAACTGTTTTTT.

The chain combines TRBV20-1 with TRBJ2-5; D perhaps matches TRBD1 (5 bases). The germline CDR1 and CDR2 sequences are DFQATT and SNEGSKA (reference sequence). The CDR3 loop spans 14 amino acids. V gave up 5 bases and J gave up 2 bases, with 15 bases separating them. The CDR3 bases are TGCAGTGCTTTTGCCAGGGTCCTACAAGAGACCCAGTACTTC. Translating it yields CSAFARVLQETQYF.

V is TRBV20-1 and J is TRBJ2-1; D is ambiguous. Trimming stripped 6 bases from V and 4 bases from J, with 13 bases between. Germline assignment: CDR1 DFQATT and CDR2 SNEGSKA (reference sequence). The CDR3 has 13 residues. This CDR3 reads CSAQMPRYNEQFF. CDR3 in DNA: TGCAGTGCCCAAATGCCTAGATACAATGAGCAGTTCTTC.

The rearrangement joins TRBV4-3 to TRBJ2-3; 8 bases align to TRBD2. The CDR3 sequence is 16 residues long. CDR1 is LGHNA and CDR2 is YSLEER in the germline V gene. J was trimmed by 0 bases and V by 4 bases; bases with no gene match: 6. The CDR3 coding sequence is TGCGCCAGCAGCCCGGGGGTAGCGGGAAGCACAGATACGCAGTATTTT. Translation: CASSPGVAGSTDTQYF.

This clonotype was found a few times. The chain carries TRBV12-3 or TRBV12-4 and TRBJ2-3; TRBD2 agrees at 8 bases. The V and J ends lost 6 bases and 0 bases, in that order; junction bases with no gene match: 11. This CDR3 contains 17 residues. CDR3 sequence (DNA): TGTGCCAGCAGCCTAATCCCACTAGCGGCTAGCACAGATACGCAGTATTTT. Its protein is CASSLIPLAASTDTQYF.

This clonotype has more than one count but fewer than ten. The chain couples TRBV5-1 to TRBJ2-5; perhaps TRBD1 as D (5 bases). V lost 0 bases and J lost 4, with 13 bases in between. The CDR3 spans 15 residues. Germline values: CDR1 SGHRS, CDR2 YFSETQ. This chain's CDR3 is CASSLEPRVRETQYF. The CDR3 region has the DNA TGCGCCAGCAGCTTGGAACCCAGGGTCCGAGAGACCCAGTACTTC.

This clonotype was counted a few times. The chain joins TRBV20-1 to TRBJ2-1, with 11 nucleotides matching TRBD2. This CDR3 contains 15 residues. J lost 3 bases, V lost 5 bases, and 6 bases had no gene match. Germline V gene sequence: CDR1 DFQATT, CDR2 SNEGSKA (reference sequence). The CDR3 sequence: CSAPDLAGGYNEQFF. The DNA of the CDR3 is TGCAGTGCTCCAGATCTAGCGGGGGGCTACAATGAGCAGTTCTTC.

J is TRBJ2-7 and V is TRBV6-2 or TRBV6-3, with TRBD2 matching 10 bases. The CDR3 runs 12 residues. V dropped 10 bases and J dropped 4; count of bases not matched to a gene: 4. Germline CDR1 and CDR2: MNHEY and SVGEGT. This CDR3 reads CAISGGAYEQYF. In nucleotides, the CDR3 is TGTGCCATCAGCGGGGGGGCGTACGAGCAGTACTTC.

V is TRBV11-2 and J is TRBJ2-3; 9 nucleotides align to TRBD2. V shed 5 bases and J 3 bases; nucleotides not matched to a gene: 12. This CDR3 spans 17 amino acids. The germline CDR1 and CDR2 sequences are SGHAT and FQNNGV. This CDR3 reads CASSPQSGGLLTDTQYF. CDR3 nucleotide sequence: TGTGCCAGCAGCCCCCAGAGCGGGGGGCTGTTAACAGATACGCAGTATTTT.

The genes are TRBV10-3 and TRBJ2-1, with D perhaps TRBD2 (7 bases). There are 16 residues in the CDR3. CDR1 ENHRY and CDR2 SYGVKD come from the germline V gene. The V end lost 0 bases, the J end lost 7 bases, and 16 bases lay between the germline ends. Here the CDR3 reads CAISESVRGAVNEQFF. Written as DNA, the CDR3 is TGTGCCATCAGTGAGTCAGTACGGGGGGCGGTGAATGAGCAGTTCTTC.

The chain recombines TRBV20-1 with TRBJ1-2; D call uncertain. This CDR3 has 12 residues. Trimming shortened V by 6 bases and J by 2 bases, and 10 bases separated the two germline ends. Germline CDR1 DFQATT, CDR2 SNEGSKA (reference sequence). The chain's CDR3 is CSAGARNYGYTF. The CDR3 nucleotides read TGCAGTGCGGGAGCGCGAAACTATGGCTACACCTTC.

Concerning this clonotype itself: The junction departs from germline at one end; a sequencing error may be responsible. CDR3 residues: CASSYSIGARNIQYF. CDR3 bases: TGTGCCAGCAGTTACTCGATAGGGGCCAGAAACATTCAGTACTTC. The chain employs TRBV6-5 and TRBJ2-5, with a weak D call TRBD1 (5 bases). The DNA end is a closer match to TRBJ2-4, so the J assignment may be wrong. Germline V lookup: CDR1 MNHEY, CDR2 SVGAGI. The CDR3 contains 15 residues.

This clonotype was observed at least ten times. The chain couples TRBV29-1 to TRBJ2-5; weak D call: TRBD2 (5 bases). Germline CDR1 SQVTM, CDR2 ANQGSEA. V lost 5 bases and J lost 5, with 15 bases in between. This CDR3 is 13 amino acids long. This CDR3 is CSVSLASGETQYF. The DNA of the CDR3 is TGCAGCGTTTCCCTAGCATCGGGGGAGACCCAGTACTTC.